These T cell receptor beta chains were read from a single sample in a study of cytomegalovirus exposure and HLA in healthy donors. Repertoires were generated with immunoSEQ multiplex PCR, while TCRdb's copy carries only in-frame clones and drops some. The sample shows roughly 110,000 clones, roughly four fifths of them seen only once. The sequencing sample was made of PBMCs. These TCRs come from a man between 60 and 75 years old in good health and CMV-seronegative. The CDR3 runs from the conserved cysteine through the conserved F or W. D genes are given only for firm matches. The size entry is marked missing in some rows and otherwise reads once, few, many or a size class.

D gene | J gene | clone size | V gene | CDR3 DNA | CDR3 protein
. | TRBJ1-5 | . | TRBV20-1 | TGCAGTGCGCGCGTTGATACGCCCCAGCATTTT | CSARVDTPQHF
. | TRBJ2-2 | . | TRBV5-1 | TGCGCCAGCAGCTTGGGGACACCGAACACCGGGGAGCTGTTTTTT | CASSLGTPNTGELFF
. | TRBJ1-5 | . | TRBV7-9 | TGTGCCAGCAGCTTAGCGGTCGGCGGTGACAGCAATCAGCCCCAGCATTTT | CASSLAVGGDSNQPQHF
TRBD1 | TRBJ1-2 | . | TRBV2 | TGTGCCAGCAGTGAAACAGGGGGCGCGTATGGCTACACCTTC | CASSETGGAYGYTF
TRBD1 | TRBJ2-6 | few | TRBV18 | TGTGCCAGCTCACATCTAGGGGGCACAAACTCTGGGGCCAACGTCCTGACTTTC | CASSHLGGTNSGANVLTF
. | TRBJ1-6 | . | TRBV5-5 | TGTGCCAGCAGCCTTGGGACGGGGCGGGAATCACCCCTCCACTTT | CASSLGTGRESPLHF
. | TRBJ1-4 | . | TRBV30 | TGTGCCTGGAGTGCCGGGGCGGGGCCGACTAATGAAAAACTGTTTTTT | CAWSAGAGPTNEKLFF
. | TRBJ1-1 | . | TRBV7-2 | TGTGCCAGCAGCTTAGAACAGGGTATAGCTGAAGCTTTCTTT | CASSLEQGIAEAFF
TRBD1 | TRBJ2-5 | . | TRBV7-6 | TGTGCCAGCAGCTGGTCGGGACAGGGGGCGCCGGTTGAGGGAAGAAGGACCCAGTACTTC | CASSWSGQGAPVEGRRTQYF
TRBD2 | TRBJ2-7 | . | TRBV6-5 | TGTGCCAGCAGTTACAGACTAGCGGGAACCTACGAGCAGTACTTC | CASSYRLAGTYEQYF
. | TRBJ2-3 | once | TRBV7-2 | TGTGCCAGCAGCTTAAAGGGGGGGACCCGATACGTGGATACGCAGTATTTT | CASSLKGGTRYVDTQYF
TRBD1 | TRBJ1-1 | . | TRBV2 | TGTGCCAGCATACCGGGACAGGTGAACACTGAAGCTTTCTTT | CASIPGQVNTEAFF
. | TRBJ1-6 | . | TRBV7-9 | TGTGCCAGCAGCACGACCGACATTATCTCTTCACCCCTCCACTTT | CASSTTDIISSPLHF
TRBD1 | TRBJ2-3 | . | TRBV5-1 | TGCGCCAGCAGCCGAGCACAGGGGGCCACAGATACGCAGTATTTT | CASSRAQGATDTQYF
TRBD1 | TRBJ2-1 | . | TRBV4-1 | TGCGCCAGCAGCCAAGAGGGGCAGGGGGACAATGAGCAGTTCTTC | CASSQEGQGDNEQFF
. | TRBJ2-1 | . | TRBV5-8 | TGTGCCAGCAGCTTGCGCCTCGATAGGGGCCCCCTCTCCTACAATGAGCAGTTCTTC | CASSLRLDRGPLSYNEQFF
. | TRBJ2-4 | . | TRBV18 | TGTGCCAGCTCACCCGAGGGATCCGTTCAGTACTTC | CASSPEGSVQYF
. | TRBJ2-1 | . | TRBV5-1 | TGCGCCAGCAGACAGTTCGTCGACAATGAGCAGTTCTTC | CASRQFVDNEQFF
TRBD2 | TRBJ2-1 | few | TRBV4-1 | TGCGCCAGCAGCCCGACTAGCGGGGCGTACAATGAGCAGTTCTTC | CASSPTSGAYNEQFF
. | TRBJ1-5 | . | TRBV28 | TGTGCCAGCACGGCTCTGGGACTTCATCAGCCCCAGCATTTT | CASTALGLHQPQHF
. | TRBJ2-6 | . | TRBV4-1 | TGCGCCAGCACCCAATCAGCAGGATCCTCTGGGGCCAACGTCCTGACTTTC | CASTQSAGSSGANVLTF
. | TRBJ1-2 | once | TRBV6-5 | TGTGCCAGCAGACAGGGAACTAACTATGGCTACACCTTC | CASRQGTNYGYTF
. | TRBJ1-5 | . | TRBV7-2 | TGTGCCAGCAGCTTAGGTCGGGGGACTAGCAATCAGCCCCAGCATTTT | CASSLGRGTSNQPQHF
. | TRBJ1-3 | . | TRBV4-3 | TGCGCCAGCAGCCAAGAACAGGCTGGTGGAAACACCATATATTTT | CASSQEQAGGNTIYF
TRBD1 | TRBJ2-2 | . | TRBV19 | TGTGCCAGTAGTATAGGGTCCGGACAGGGGGACACCGGGGAGCTGTTTTTT | CASSIGSGQGDTGELFF
. | TRBJ2-3 | . | TRBV11-3 | TGTGCCAGCAGCTTAGTGGGCGGCACAGATACGCAGTATTTT | CASSLVGGTDTQYF
. | TRBJ2-4 | . | TRBV7-2 | TGTGCCAGCAGCTTACCCTCCCGACAGATTCAGTACTTC | CASSLPSRQIQYF
TRBD1 | TRBJ2-2 | . | TRBV5-1 | TGCGCCAGCAGCTTGAGGGGGCCGGGAACCGGGGAGCTGTTTTTT | CASSLRGPGTGELFF
TRBD1 | TRBJ2-7 | . | TRBV7-9 | TGTGCCAGCAGCTTAGTGAGCACAGGGGGCTCCTACGAGCAGTACTTC | CASSLVSTGGSYEQYF
TRBD2 | TRBJ2-7 | . | TRBV4-1 | TGCGCCAGCAGCCAAGATCCAGCGGGGGGGCCTTTTTACGAGCAGTACTTC | CASSQDPAGGPFYEQYF
. | TRBJ2-2 | . | TRBV7-3 | TGTGCCAGCAGCTCCTCCGGCAGGTCAAACACCGGGGAGCTGTTTTTT | CASSSSGRSNTGELFF
TRBD1 | TRBJ2-7 | . | TRBV7-9 | TGTGCCAGCAGCTTTCACGGGCAGGGGGTGCACGAGCAGTACTTC | CASSFHGQGVHEQYF
. | TRBJ1-1 | . | TRBV6-5 | TGTGCCAGCAGTTACTCGGGCTCGATGAACACTGAAGCTTTCTTT | CASSYSGSMNTEAFF
. | TRBJ1-2 | . | TRBV19 | TGTGCCAGTAGTATTCCAAAACGGGCTAACTATGGCTACACCTTC | CASSIPKRANYGYTF
. | TRBJ2-3 | . | TRBV7-2 | TGTGCCAGCAGCCCAACTTTCGGGAGAACGCAGTATTTT | CASSPTFGRTQYF
TRBD1 | TRBJ2-3 | few | TRBV6-1 | TGTGCCAGCAGTGTAGACAGGGTTAGCACAGATACGCAGTATTTT | CASSVDRVSTDTQYF
. | TRBJ1-5 | . | TRBV7-3 | TGTGCCAGCAGCCCCAGGCAGCCCCAGCATTTT | CASSPRQPQHF
TRBD1 | TRBJ2-2 | . | TRBV7-9 | TGTGCCAGCAAGGAAACAGGGGGCTATCAGGGCGGGGAGCTGTTTTTT | CASKETGGYQGGELFF
. | TRBJ1-1 | . | TRBV7-8 | TGTGCCAGCAGCTCAACCAGGGCTGAGGCTTTCTTT | CASSSTRAEAFF
TRBD1 | TRBJ1-4 | . | TRBV29-1 | TGCAGCGCCAGGGACAGGGGCCAAGAAAAACTGTTTTTT | CSARDRGQEKLFF
. | TRBJ1-6 | few | TRBV9 | TGTGCCAGCAGCGTAGGCGGCCTCTCTTATAATTCACCCCTCCACTTT | CASSVGGLSYNSPLHF
TRBD1 | TRBJ1-5 | . | TRBV7-8 | TGTGCCAGCAGCTCCTGGACAGGGGGAAGCAATCAGCCCCAGCATTTT | CASSSWTGGSNQPQHF
TRBD2 | TRBJ2-1 | . | TRBV5-1 | TGCGCCAGCAGCTTCCAGACTAGCGGGGGCCTCTCCTACAATGAGCAGTTCTTC | CASSFQTSGGLSYNEQFF
. | TRBJ1-1 | . | TRBV7-2 | TGTGCCAGCAGCTTAGCGCGGCAGCTCACTGAAGCTTTCTTT | CASSLARQLTEAFF
TRBD1 | TRBJ2-1 | . | TRBV4-2 | TGTGCCAGCAGCCGCCAAGATAGCCAGGGGGCCTACAATGAGCAGTTCTTC | CASSRQDSQGAYNEQFF
. | TRBJ1-2 | . | TRBV7-3 | TGTGCCAGCAGCGCCCAGGGTCCCTACACCTTC | CASSAQGPYTF
. | TRBJ2-5 | . | TRBV5-1 | TGCGCCAGCAGCTTGGGGGGCAGTACTCAAGAGACCCAGTACTTC | CASSLGGSTQETQYF